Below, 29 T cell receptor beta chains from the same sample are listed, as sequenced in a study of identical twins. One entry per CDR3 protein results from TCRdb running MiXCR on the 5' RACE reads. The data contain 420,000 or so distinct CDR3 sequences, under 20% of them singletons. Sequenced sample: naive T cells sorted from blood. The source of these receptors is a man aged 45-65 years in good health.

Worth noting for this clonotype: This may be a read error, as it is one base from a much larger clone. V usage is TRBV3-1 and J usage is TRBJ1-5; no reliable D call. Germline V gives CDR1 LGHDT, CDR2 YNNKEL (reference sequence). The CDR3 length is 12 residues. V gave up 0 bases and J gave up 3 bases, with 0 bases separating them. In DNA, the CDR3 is TGTGCCAGCAGCCAAGACAATCAGCCCCAGCATTTT. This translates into CASSQDNQPQHF. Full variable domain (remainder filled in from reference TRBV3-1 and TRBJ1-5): DTAVSQTPKYLVTQMGNDKSIKCEQNLGHDTMYWYKQDSKKFLKIMFSYNNKELIINETVPNRFSPKSPDKAHLNLHINSLELGDSAVYFCASSQDNQPQHFGDGTRLSIL.

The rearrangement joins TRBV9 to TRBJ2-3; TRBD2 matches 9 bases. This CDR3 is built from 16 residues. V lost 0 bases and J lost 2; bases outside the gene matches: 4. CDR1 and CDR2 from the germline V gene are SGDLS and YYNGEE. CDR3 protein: CASSVGLAGFTDTQYF. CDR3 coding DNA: TGTGCCAGCAGCGTAGGCCTAGCGGGGTTCACAGATACGCAGTATTTT.

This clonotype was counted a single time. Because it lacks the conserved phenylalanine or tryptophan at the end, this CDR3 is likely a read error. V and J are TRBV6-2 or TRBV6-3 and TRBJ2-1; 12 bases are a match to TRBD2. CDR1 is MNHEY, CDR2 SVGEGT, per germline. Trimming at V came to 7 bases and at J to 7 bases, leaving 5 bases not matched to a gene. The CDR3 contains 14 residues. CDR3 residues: CASTTSGRRNEQFL. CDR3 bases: TGTGCCAGCACTACTAGCGGGAGGCGGAATGAGCAGTTCCTC.

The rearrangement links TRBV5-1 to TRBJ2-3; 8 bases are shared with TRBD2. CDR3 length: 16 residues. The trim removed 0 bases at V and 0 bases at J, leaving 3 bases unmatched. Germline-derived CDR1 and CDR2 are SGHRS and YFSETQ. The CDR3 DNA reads TGCGCCAGCAGCTTGGGGACTAGCTTCAGCACAGATACGCAGTATTTT. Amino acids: CASSLGTSFSTDTQYF. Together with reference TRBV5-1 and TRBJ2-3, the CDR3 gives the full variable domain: KAGVTQTPRYLIKTRGQQVTLSCSPISGHRSVSWYQQTPGQGLQFLFEYFSETQRNKGNFPGRFSGRQFSNSRSEMNVSTLELGDSALYLCASSLGTSFSTDTQYFGPGTRLTVL.

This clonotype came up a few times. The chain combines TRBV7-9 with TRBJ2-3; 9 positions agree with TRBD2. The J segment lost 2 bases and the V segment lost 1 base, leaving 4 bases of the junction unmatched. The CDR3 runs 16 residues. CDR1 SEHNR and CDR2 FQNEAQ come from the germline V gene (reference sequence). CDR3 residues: CASSLVSGSYTDTQYF. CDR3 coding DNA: TGTGCCAGCAGCTTAGTTAGCGGGAGTTACACAGATACGCAGTATTTT. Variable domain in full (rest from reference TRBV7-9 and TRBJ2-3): DTGVSQNPRHKITKRGQNVTFRCDPISEHNRLYWYRQTLGQGPEFLTYFQNEAQLEKSRLLSDRFSAERPKGSFSTLEIQRTEQGDSAMYLCASSLVSGSYTDTQYFGPGTRLTVL.

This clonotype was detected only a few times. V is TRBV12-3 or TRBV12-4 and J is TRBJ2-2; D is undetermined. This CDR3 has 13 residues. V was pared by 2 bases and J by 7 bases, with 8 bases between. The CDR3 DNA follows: TGTGCCAGCAGTTTAAACGCCCTCGGGGAGCTGTTTTTT. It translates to CASSLNALGELFF.

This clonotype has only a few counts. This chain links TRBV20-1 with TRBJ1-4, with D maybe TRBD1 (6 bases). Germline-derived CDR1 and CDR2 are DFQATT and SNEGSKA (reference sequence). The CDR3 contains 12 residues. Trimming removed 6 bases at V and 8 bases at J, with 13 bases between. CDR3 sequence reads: CSAGGAREKLFF. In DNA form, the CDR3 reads TGCAGTGCCGGGGGCGCGCGGGAAAAACTGTTTTTT.

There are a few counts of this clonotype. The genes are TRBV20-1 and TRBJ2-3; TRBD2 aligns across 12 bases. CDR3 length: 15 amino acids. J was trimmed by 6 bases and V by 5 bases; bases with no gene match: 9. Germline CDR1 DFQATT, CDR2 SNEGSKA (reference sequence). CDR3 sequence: CSAVTSGRSRDTQYF. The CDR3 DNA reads TGCAGTGCTGTCACTAGCGGGAGGTCCCGGGATACGCAGTATTTT.

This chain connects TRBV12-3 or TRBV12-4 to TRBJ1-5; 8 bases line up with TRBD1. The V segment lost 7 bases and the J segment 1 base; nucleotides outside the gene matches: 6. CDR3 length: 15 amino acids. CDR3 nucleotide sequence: TGTGCCAGCAAGAAACAGGGGGACAGCAATCAGCCCCAGCATTTT. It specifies CASKKQGDSNQPQHF.

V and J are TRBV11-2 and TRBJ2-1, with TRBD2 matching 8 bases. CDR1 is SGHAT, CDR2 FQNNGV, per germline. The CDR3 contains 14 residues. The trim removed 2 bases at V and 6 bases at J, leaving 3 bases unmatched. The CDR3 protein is CASSLLTSGNEQFF. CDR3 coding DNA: TGTGCCAGCAGCTTACTCACTAGCGGCAATGAGCAGTTCTTC.

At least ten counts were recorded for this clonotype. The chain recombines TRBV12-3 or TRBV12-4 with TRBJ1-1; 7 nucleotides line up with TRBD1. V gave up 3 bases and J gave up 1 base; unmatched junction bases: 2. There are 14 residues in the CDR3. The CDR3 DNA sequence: TGTGCCAGCAGTTTTGGGACAGCGAACACTGAAGCTTTCTTT. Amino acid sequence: CASSFGTANTEAFF.

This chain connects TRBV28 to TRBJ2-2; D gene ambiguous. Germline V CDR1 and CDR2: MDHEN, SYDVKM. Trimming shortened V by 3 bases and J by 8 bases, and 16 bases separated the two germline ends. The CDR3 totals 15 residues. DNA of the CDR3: TGTGCCAGCAGTTTTCGACCCAGCTCCAGAGGGGAGCTGTTTTTT. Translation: CASSFRPSSRGELFF.

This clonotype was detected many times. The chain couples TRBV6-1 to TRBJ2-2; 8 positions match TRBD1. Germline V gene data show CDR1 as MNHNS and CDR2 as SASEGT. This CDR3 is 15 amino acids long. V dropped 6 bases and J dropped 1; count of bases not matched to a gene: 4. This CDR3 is CASSPGTGNTGELFF. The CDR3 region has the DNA TGTGCCAGCAGCCCCGGGACAGGGAACACCGGGGAGCTGTTTTTT.

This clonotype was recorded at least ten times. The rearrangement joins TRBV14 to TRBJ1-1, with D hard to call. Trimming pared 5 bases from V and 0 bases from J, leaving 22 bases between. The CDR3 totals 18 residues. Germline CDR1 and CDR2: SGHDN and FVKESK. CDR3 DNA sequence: TGTGCCAGCAGCTGGTCGGTATCTAGTGAGGAGGTGAACACTGAAGCTTTCTTT. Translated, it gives CASSWSVSSEEVNTEAFF.

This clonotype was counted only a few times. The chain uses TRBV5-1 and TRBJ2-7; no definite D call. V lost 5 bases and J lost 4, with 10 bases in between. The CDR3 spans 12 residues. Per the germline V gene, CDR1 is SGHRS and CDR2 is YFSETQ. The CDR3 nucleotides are TGCGCCAGCAGACAAAACCGTTACGAGCAGTACTTC. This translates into CASRQNRYEQYF.

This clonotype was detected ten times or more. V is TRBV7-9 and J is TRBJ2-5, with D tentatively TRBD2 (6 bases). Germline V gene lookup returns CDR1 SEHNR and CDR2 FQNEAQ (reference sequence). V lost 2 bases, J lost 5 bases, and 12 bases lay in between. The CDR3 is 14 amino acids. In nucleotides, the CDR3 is TGTGCCAGCAGCTTAAACTGGGCGGGGGAGACCCAGTACTTC. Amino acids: CASSLNWAGETQYF.

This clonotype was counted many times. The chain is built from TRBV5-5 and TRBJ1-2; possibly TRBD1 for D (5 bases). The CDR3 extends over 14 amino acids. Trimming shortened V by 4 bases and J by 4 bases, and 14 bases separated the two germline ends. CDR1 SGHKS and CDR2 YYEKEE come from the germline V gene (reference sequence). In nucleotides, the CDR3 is TGTGCCAGCAGCGCTTTGGGGGGATTCTATGGCTACACCTTC. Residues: CASSALGGFYGYTF.

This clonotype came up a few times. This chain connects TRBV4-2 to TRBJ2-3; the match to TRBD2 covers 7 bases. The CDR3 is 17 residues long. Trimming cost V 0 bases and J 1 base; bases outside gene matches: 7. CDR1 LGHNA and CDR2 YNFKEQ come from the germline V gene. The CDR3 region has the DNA TGTGCCAGCAGCCAAGAACCCCCGGGAGGAGGCACAGATACGCAGTATTTT. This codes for CASSQEPPGGGTDTQYF.

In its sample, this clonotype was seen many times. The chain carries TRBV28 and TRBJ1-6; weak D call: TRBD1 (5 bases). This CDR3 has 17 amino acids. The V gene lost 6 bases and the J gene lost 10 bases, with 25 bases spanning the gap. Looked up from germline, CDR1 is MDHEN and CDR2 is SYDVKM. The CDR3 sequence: CASRGASSPRLASPLHF. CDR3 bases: TGTGCCAGCAGAGGGGCATCCAGCCCTCGGCTAGCGTCACCCCTCCACTTT.

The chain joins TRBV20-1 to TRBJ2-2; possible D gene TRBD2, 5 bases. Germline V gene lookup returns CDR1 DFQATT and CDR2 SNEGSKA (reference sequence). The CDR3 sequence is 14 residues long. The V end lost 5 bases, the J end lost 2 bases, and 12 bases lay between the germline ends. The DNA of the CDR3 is TGCAGTGCTCCCCTACGGGGAAACACCGGGGAGCTGTTTTTT. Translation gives CSAPLRGNTGELFF.

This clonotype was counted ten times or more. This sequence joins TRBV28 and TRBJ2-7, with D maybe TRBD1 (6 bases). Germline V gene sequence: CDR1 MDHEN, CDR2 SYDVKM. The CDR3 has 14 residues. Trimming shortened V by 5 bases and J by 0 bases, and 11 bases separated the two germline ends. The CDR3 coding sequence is TGTGCCAGCAGTCTAACAGGGACCTCCTACGAGCAGTACTTC. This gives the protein CASSLTGTSYEQYF.

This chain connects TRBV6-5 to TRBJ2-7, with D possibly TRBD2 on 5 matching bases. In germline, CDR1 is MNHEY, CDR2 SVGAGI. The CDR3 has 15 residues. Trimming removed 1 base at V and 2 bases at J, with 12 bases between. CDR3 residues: CASSYWGVGTYEQYF. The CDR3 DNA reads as TGTGCCAGCAGTTACTGGGGAGTAGGGACCTACGAGCAGTACTTC.

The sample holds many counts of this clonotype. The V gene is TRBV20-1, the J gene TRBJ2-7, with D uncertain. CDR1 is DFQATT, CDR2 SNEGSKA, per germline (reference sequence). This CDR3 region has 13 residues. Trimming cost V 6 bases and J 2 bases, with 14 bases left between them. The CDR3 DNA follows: TGCAGTGCCGCCCTGGGGTCACCCTACGAGCAGTACTTC. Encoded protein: CSAALGSPYEQYF.

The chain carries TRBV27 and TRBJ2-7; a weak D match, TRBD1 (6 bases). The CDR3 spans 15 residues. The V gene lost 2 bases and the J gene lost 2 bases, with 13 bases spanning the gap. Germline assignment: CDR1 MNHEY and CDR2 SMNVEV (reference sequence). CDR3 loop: CASSLATGAAYEQYF. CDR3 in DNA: TGTGCCAGCAGTTTAGCGACAGGAGCGGCCTACGAGCAGTACTTC.

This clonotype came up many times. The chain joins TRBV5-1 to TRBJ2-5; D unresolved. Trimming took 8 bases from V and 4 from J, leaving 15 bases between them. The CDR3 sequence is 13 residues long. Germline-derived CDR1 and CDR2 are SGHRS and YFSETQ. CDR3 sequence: CASYFLRGETQYF. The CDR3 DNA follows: TGCGCCAGTTACTTTCTGAGAGGAGAGACCCAGTACTTC. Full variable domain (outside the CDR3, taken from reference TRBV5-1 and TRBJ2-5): KAGVTQTPRYLIKTRGQQVTLSCSPISGHRSVSWYQQTPGQGLQFLFEYFSETQRNKGNFPGRFSGRQFSNSRSEMNVSTLELGDSALYLCASYFLRGETQYFGPGTRLLVL.

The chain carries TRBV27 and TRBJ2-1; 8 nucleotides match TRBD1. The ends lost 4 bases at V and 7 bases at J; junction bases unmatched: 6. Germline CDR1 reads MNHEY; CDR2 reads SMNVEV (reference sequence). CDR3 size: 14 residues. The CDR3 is CASSYGQGFNEQFF. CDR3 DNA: TGTGCCAGCAGTTACGGACAGGGTTTTAATGAGCAGTTCTTC.

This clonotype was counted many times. The CDR3 nucleotides are TGCGCCAGCAGCTTTGGCCCGATGAACACTGAAGCTTTCTTT. As protein: CASSFGPMNTEAFF. The chain uses TRBV5-1 and TRBJ1-1; D uncertain. This CDR3 is built from 14 residues. CDR1 and CDR2 from the germline V gene are SGHRS and YFSETQ. Deletions cut 2 bases from V and 0 bases from J, with 8 bases between.

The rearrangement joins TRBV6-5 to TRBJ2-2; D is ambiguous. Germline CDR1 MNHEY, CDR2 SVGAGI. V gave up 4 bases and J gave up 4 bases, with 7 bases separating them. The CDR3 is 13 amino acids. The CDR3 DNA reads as TGTGCCAGCAGTTTTACAGTCACCGGGGAGCTGTTTTTT. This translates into CASSFTVTGELFF.

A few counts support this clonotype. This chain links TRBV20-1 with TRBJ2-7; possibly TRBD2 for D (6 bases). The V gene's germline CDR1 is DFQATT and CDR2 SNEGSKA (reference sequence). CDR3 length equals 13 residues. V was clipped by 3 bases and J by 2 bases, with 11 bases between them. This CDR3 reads CSASRGKAYEQYF. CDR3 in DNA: TGCAGTGCTAGTCGGGGGAAGGCCTACGAGCAGTACTTC.